The 29 T cell receptor beta chains below all came from one sample that was sequenced in a study of blood T cell repertoires in COVID-19. Sequencing used immunoSEQ multiplex PCR; TCRdb keeps in-frame clones, though not all of them. Among a few hundred thousand clones, around 92% were seen once, and the ten largest hold approximately 2.6%. The specimen sequenced was peripheral blood. Source of these receptors: a person aged 18 to 29 with COVID-19, enrolled during active disease.

This sequence joins TRBV2 and TRBJ2-2, with D unresolved. The CDR3 is 13 residues long. Trimming took off 8 bases at V and 1 base at J, with 8 bases between the two ends. Germline V gives CDR1 SNHLY, CDR2 FYNNEI. The CDR3 loop is CASLRENTGELFF. The CDR3 DNA follows: TGTGCCAGCCTGAGAGAGAACACCGGGGAGCTGTTTTTT.

The chain employs TRBV24-1 and TRBJ1-3, with D perhaps TRBD1 (6 bases). Germline CDR1 KGHDR, CDR2 SFDVKD. The CDR3 has 17 residues. V was clipped by 0 bases and J by 4 bases, with 15 bases between them. CDR3 nucleotides: TGTGCCACCAGTGATTTGGAACAGGGTTTGGAGGGAAACACCATATATTTT. It yields the protein CATSDLEQGLEGNTIYF.

This clone was recorded only once. The genes are TRBV27 and TRBJ2-5; 7 bases match TRBD1. There are 14 residues in the CDR3. V gave up 3 bases and J gave up 2 bases; unmatched junction bases: 3. Germline assignment: CDR1 MNHEY and CDR2 SMNVEV (reference sequence). The CDR3 DNA is TGTGCCAGCAGTTTGAACAGGGGACAAGAGACCCAGTACTTC. Its protein is CASSLNRGQETQYF.

This rearrangement joins TRBV6-5 to TRBJ2-2, with 9 bases fitting TRBD1. V lost 6 bases and J lost 1; bases outside the gene matches: 3. Germline V CDR1 and CDR2: MNHEY, SVGAGI. The CDR3 extends over 15 amino acids. The CDR3 protein is CASRRQGVNTGELFF. The CDR3 nucleotides are TGTGCCAGCAGGCGACAGGGGGTGAACACCGGGGAGCTGTTTTTT.

This clone was picked up one time. CDR3 DNA sequence: TGTGCCAGCAGCTCCGGACTGACTAGCGGCTCCTACAATGAGCAGTTCTTC. It is translated as CASSSGLTSGSYNEQFF. The chain recombines TRBV7-9 with TRBJ2-1; 9 positions match TRBD2. Losses at the gene ends were 4 bases for V and 0 bases for J; bases not matched to a gene: 7. The V gene's germline CDR1 is SEHNR and CDR2 FQNEAQ (reference sequence). This CDR3 contains 17 residues.

V usage is TRBV20-1 and J usage is TRBJ2-3; the D gene is possibly TRBD2 (6 bases). Deletions cut 3 bases from V and 4 bases from J, with 8 bases between. This CDR3 contains 12 residues. Germline-derived CDR1 and CDR2 are DFQATT and SNEGSKA (reference sequence). The CDR3 sequence is CSASGTPDTQYF. The CDR3, as DNA: TGCAGTGCTAGTGGGACTCCAGATACGCAGTATTTT.

This clone was counted once. V and J are TRBV7-9 and TRBJ2-1, with a possible D match to TRBD1 (5 bases). V was trimmed by 2 bases and J by 2 bases, leaving 10 bases between them. CDR1 and CDR2 from the germline V gene are SEHNR and FQNEAQ (reference sequence). This CDR3 is built from 15 residues. The chain's CDR3 is CASSLQRGAYNEQFF. CDR3 DNA sequence: TGTGCCAGCAGCTTACAAAGGGGCGCCTACAATGAGCAGTTCTTC.

This clone was seen a single time. This chain links TRBV2 with TRBJ1-2, with 9 bases matching TRBD1. This CDR3 has 12 residues. The junction had 5 bases not matched to a gene; V was cut back by 6 bases and J by 9 bases. Germline V lookup: CDR1 SNHLY, CDR2 FYNNEI. Here the CDR3 reads CASRTGQGSYTF. DNA for the CDR3: TGTGCCAGCAGGACCGGACAGGGGAGCTACACCTTC.

J is TRBJ2-7 and V is TRBV19; 16 bases agree with TRBD2. CDR1 and CDR2 (germline): LNHDA, SQIVND (reference sequence). V was pared by 9 bases and J by 6 bases, with 14 bases of the junction left unmatched. The CDR3 is 17 residues long. In DNA form, the CDR3 reads TGTGCCAGGCCTCGTTTTATGGGGACTAGCGGGAGGGCCGAGCAGTACTTC. It codes for CARPRFMGTSGRAEQYF.

The CDR3 sequence: CASSLVGQGSSSYEQYF. CDR3 bases: TGTGCCAGCAGCTTAGTGGGGCAGGGCTCAAGCTCCTACGAGCAGTACTTC. This chain uses TRBV7-6 with TRBJ2-7; possible D gene TRBD1, 5 bases. V dropped 1 base and J dropped 0 bases, with 16 bases sitting between them. Germline loops: CDR1 SGHVS, CDR2 FNYEAQ. This CDR3 has 17 residues.

This rearrangement joins TRBV10-3 to TRBJ2-1; possible D gene TRBD2, 6 bases. Germline V gene lookup returns CDR1 ENHRY and CDR2 SYGVKD. The CDR3 length is 15 residues. V shed 2 bases and J shed 5 bases, with 13 bases lying between them. CDR3 sequence (DNA): TGTGCCATCAGTGAGGCGGGAAGGTCCCACAATGAGCAGTTCTTC. This gives the protein CAISEAGRSHNEQFF.

The genes are TRBV11-2 and TRBJ2-1, with 7 bases that match TRBD1. CDR1 is SGHAT and CDR2 is FQNNGV in the germline V gene. Unmatched junction bases numbered 5, after V lost 1 base and J lost 5 bases. CDR3 length: 15 residues. The DNA of the CDR3 is TGTGCCAGCAGCTTAGGGGGGACAGCGAACAATGAGCAGTTCTTC. This encodes CASSLGGTANNEQFF.

The chain has TRBV28 and TRBJ2-5; 9 bases align to TRBD1. Germline V gene lookup returns CDR1 MDHEN and CDR2 SYDVKM. This CDR3 is 15 amino acids long. The V and J ends lost 4 bases and 1 base, in that order; junction bases with no gene match: 4. In DNA form, the CDR3 reads TGTGCCAGCAGTTCCCCGACAGGGGGCCAAGAGACCCAGTACTTC. Its protein product is CASSSPTGGQETQYF.

This sequence joins TRBV6-5 and TRBJ1-4; TRBD1 aligns across 7 bases. With V trimmed by 3 bases and J by 5 bases, 6 bases remained unmatched. The germline CDR1 and CDR2 sequences are MNHEY and SVGAGI. The CDR3 has 15 amino acids. The CDR3 here is CASSYSDRFNEKLFF. In DNA, the CDR3 is TGTGCCAGCAGTTATTCGGACAGGTTCAATGAAAAACTGTTTTTT.

V gene TRBV9 combines with J gene TRBJ2-1; D might be TRBD1 (6 bases). Germline CDR1 SGDLS, CDR2 YYNGEE. This CDR3 region has 16 residues. V shed 3 bases and J shed 3 bases, with 16 bases lying between them. The CDR3 sequence is CASSASGVPDYNEQFF. DNA of the CDR3: TGTGCCAGCAGCGCCTCAGGGGTCCCGGACTACAATGAGCAGTTCTTC.

This clone was seen a single time. The chain has TRBV4-2 and TRBJ2-7, with D possibly matching TRBD2 (6 bases). The germline V gene has CDR1 LGHNA and CDR2 YNFKEQ. This CDR3 region has 16 residues. Trimming took 2 bases from V and 3 from J, leaving 17 bases between them. CDR3 region: CASSQSEGRDLYEQYF. The CDR3 DNA reads as TGTGCCAGCAGCCAATCAGAAGGGCGGGATCTCTACGAGCAGTACTTC.

The CDR3 nucleotides read TGTGCCAGCAGACCAAGGGGGCTGGACGAGCAGTACTTC. It specifies CASRPRGLDEQYF. The chain couples TRBV11-2 to TRBJ2-7; 7 bases agree with TRBD1. Losses at the gene ends were 6 bases for V and 5 bases for J; bases not matched to a gene: 7. Germline V gene sequence: CDR1 SGHAT, CDR2 FQNNGV. The CDR3 is 13 residues long.

The chain carries TRBV27 and TRBJ2-1; TRBD2 matches at 11 bases. The V gene end was trimmed by 6 bases and the J gene end by 4 bases; junction bases not matched to a gene: 11. Germline values: CDR1 MNHEY, CDR2 SMNVEV (reference sequence). This CDR3 contains 17 residues. CDR3 amino acids: CASRSIGTSGVYNEQFF. CDR3 coding DNA: TGTGCCAGCAGAAGCATCGGGACTAGCGGAGTTTACAATGAGCAGTTCTTC.

The V call is TRBV5-5, the J call TRBJ1-4, with 9 bases identical to TRBD1. The CDR3 contains 15 residues. Germline trimming cut 3 bases from V and 4 bases from J; bases unmatched to any gene: 4. Germline V CDR1 and CDR2: SGHKS, YYEKEE (reference sequence). DNA for the CDR3: TGTGCCAGCAGCTACGGACAGGGGTATAATGAAAAACTGTTTTTT. This translates into CASSYGQGYNEKLFF.

This clone occurred once. The chain joins TRBV4-2 to TRBJ1-2; 7 nucleotides agree with TRBD1. This CDR3 is 18 amino acids long. Germline CDR1 LGHNA, CDR2 YNFKEQ. The trim removed 2 bases at V and 0 bases at J, leaving 12 bases unmatched. The CDR3 nucleotides read TGTGCCAGCAGCCAAATAATCGGGACAGAGTACGCTAACTATGGCTACACCTTC. This translates into CASSQIIGTEYANYGYTF.

The chain carries TRBV30 and TRBJ1-5, with D possibly matching TRBD1 (6 bases). Trimming removed 3 bases from V and 5 bases from J, with 11 bases in between. The germline V gene has CDR1 GTSNPN and CDR2 SVGIG (reference sequence). The CDR3 runs to 13 residues. CDR3 bases: TGTGCCTGGAGCCCCAAGGGGGATCAGCCCCAGCATTTT. Translation gives CAWSPKGDQPQHF.

V gene TRBV12-5 combines with J gene TRBJ1-1; D is uncertain. V was clipped by 2 bases and J by 6 bases, with 10 bases between them. This CDR3 has 13 amino acids. Germline CDR1 LGHNT, CDR2 FRNRAP. CDR3 residues: CASGLTRLAEAFF. The CDR3 region has the DNA TGTGCTAGTGGTTTGACCCGACTTGCTGAAGCTTTCTTT.

The rearrangement uses TRBV24-1 and TRBJ1-3; no definite D call. Germline CDR1 reads KGHDR; CDR2 reads SFDVKD. The CDR3 extends over 14 amino acids. V lost 7 bases to trimming and J lost 4 bases, with 13 bases between them. The CDR3 here is CATSPTNPGNTIYF. CDR3 nucleotides: TGTGCCACCAGCCCGACAAACCCAGGAAACACCATATATTTT.

This sequence joins TRBV6-5 and TRBJ2-7; 8 bases align to TRBD1. J was trimmed by 4 bases and V by 2 bases; bases with no gene match: 10. There are 16 residues in the CDR3. Germline values: CDR1 MNHEY, CDR2 SVGAGI. Here the CDR3 reads CASSYPIGQGAYEQYF. Written as DNA, the CDR3 is TGTGCCAGCAGTTACCCAATCGGACAGGGAGCTTACGAGCAGTACTTC.

V usage is TRBV9 and J usage is TRBJ2-7, with TRBD2 identical over 10 bases. Germline CDR1 is SGDLS and CDR2 is YYNGEE. J gave up 2 bases and V 0 bases, and 8 bases lay outside the gene matches. CDR3 length: 17 amino acids. This CDR3 is CASSVGFGTSATYEQYF. The CDR3 DNA follows: TGTGCCAGCAGCGTAGGATTCGGGACTAGCGCGACCTACGAGCAGTACTTC.

CDR3 in amino acids: CASSSQSQRESDTQYF. The CDR3 bases are TGTGCCAGCAGTTCCCAGTCCCAGCGGGAGTCAGATACGCAGTATTTT. The chain links TRBV28 to TRBJ2-3, with 8 bases aligning to TRBD2. The J segment lost 4 bases and the V segment lost 4 bases, leaving 10 bases of the junction unmatched. The CDR3 has 16 residues. Germline CDR1 and CDR2: MDHEN and SYDVKM.

The chain has TRBV7-2 and TRBJ2-3, with D possibly TRBD1 on 5 matching bases. The CDR3 sequence is 16 residues long. Germline V gene lookup returns CDR1 SGHTA and CDR2 FQGNSA. Trimming stripped 1 base from V and 0 bases from J, with 11 bases between. Written as DNA, the CDR3 is TGTGCCAGCAGCTTAGTGGCAGGGCTTAGCACAGATACGCAGTATTTT. This codes for CASSLVAGLSTDTQYF.

Comment on this clone: The junction departs from germline at one end; a sequencing error may be responsible. The same CDR3 arises from other DNA sequences in this sample as well. J is TRBJ2-7 and V is TRBV28; 8 positions match TRBD2. The CDR3 loop spans 15 amino acids. Per germline, CDR1 MDHEN and CDR2 SYDVKM. The CDR3 is CASTTSGRGTYEQYF. The DNA of the CDR3 is TGTGCTAGCACTACAAGCGGGAGAGGAACCTACGAGCAGTACTTC.

This rearrangement joins TRBV10-3 to TRBJ2-2; TRBD2 matches at 10 bases. CDR1 ENHRY and CDR2 SYGVKD come from the germline V gene. This CDR3 comprises 17 residues. The trim removed 6 bases at V and 5 bases at J, leaving 12 bases unmatched. The CDR3 reads CAISPGPSGSWTGELFF. In DNA form, the CDR3 reads TGTGCCATCAGCCCCGGACCTAGCGGGAGCTGGACCGGGGAGCTGTTTTTT.